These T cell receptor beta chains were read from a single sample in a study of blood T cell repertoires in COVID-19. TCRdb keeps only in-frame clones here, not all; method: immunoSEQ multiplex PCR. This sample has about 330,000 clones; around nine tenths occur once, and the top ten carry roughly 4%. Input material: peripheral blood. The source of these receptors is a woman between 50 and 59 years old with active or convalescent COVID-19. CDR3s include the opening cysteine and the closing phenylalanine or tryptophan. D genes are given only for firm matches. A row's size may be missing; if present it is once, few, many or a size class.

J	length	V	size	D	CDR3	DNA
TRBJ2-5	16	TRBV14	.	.	CASSQDPPQNQETQYF	TGTGCCAGCAGCCAAGACCCCCCCCAGAACCAAGAGACCCAGTACTTC
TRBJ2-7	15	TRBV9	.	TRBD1	CASSPKGQTTHEQYF	TGTGCCAGCAGCCCAAAGGGACAGACAACCCACGAGCAGTACTTC
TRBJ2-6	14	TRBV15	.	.	CATSSTGLTNVLTF	TGTGCCACCAGCTCCACAGGGTTGACCAACGTCCTGACTTTC
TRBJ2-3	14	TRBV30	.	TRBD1	CAGAQGAGTDTQYF	TGTGCCGGCGCCCAGGGGGCGGGCACAGATACGCAGTATTTT
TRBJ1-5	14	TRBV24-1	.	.	CATSDLPGNQPQHF	TGTGCCACCAGTGATTTGCCAGGAAATCAGCCCCAGCATTTT
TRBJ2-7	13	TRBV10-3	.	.	CAISERQSYEQYF	TGTGCCATCAGTGAGCGACAGAGCTACGAGCAGTACTTC
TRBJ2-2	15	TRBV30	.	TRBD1	CAWSGPGQGSGELFF	TGTGCCTGGAGTGGACCGGGACAGGGGTCCGGGGAGCTGTTTTTT
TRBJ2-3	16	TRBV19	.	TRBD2	CASSIRSTSGTDTQYF	TGTGCCAGTAGTATAAGGTCTACTAGCGGGACAGATACGCAGTATTTT
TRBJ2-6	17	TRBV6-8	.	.	CASSYSGRKERANVLTF	TGTGCCAGCAGTTACTCGGGTAGGAAGGAGCGGGCCAACGTCCTGACTTTC
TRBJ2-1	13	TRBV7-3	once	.	CASSRGNGSPQFF	TGTGCCAGCAGTAGGGGGAACGGGTCCCCGCAGTTCTTC
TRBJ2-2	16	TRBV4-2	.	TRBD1	CASSQAGTANTGELFF	TGTGCCAGCAGCCAAGCGGGGACAGCGAACACCGGGGAGCTGTTTTTT
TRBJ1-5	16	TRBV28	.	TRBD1	CASSSSTGVFNQPQHF	TGTGCCAGCAGTTCCAGCACAGGGGTCTTTAATCAGCCCCAGCATTTT
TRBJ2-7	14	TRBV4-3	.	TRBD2	CASSQGLAGDEQYF	TGCGCCAGCAGCCAGGGACTAGCGGGAGATGAGCAGTACTTC
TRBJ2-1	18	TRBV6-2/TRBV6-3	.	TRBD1	CASSPRTGGVRRNNEQFF	TGTGCCAGCAGTCCACGGACAGGGGGAGTACGACGAAACAATGAGCAGTTCTTC
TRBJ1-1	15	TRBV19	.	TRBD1	CASSIRSRGDTEAFF	TGTGCCAGTAGTATTCGAAGCAGGGGGGACACTGAAGCTTTCTTT
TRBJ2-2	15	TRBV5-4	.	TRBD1	CASSSGQTNTGELFF	TGTGCCAGCAGCTCGGGACAGACAAACACCGGGGAGCTGTTTTTT
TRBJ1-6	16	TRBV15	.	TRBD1	CATSGNDRAFNSPLHF	TGTGCCACCAGCGGAAACGACAGGGCCTTTAACTCACCCCTCCACTTT
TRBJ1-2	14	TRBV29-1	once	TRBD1	CSVKPTGVVNGYTF	TGCAGCGTTAAACCAACAGGGGTGGTCAATGGCTACACCTTC
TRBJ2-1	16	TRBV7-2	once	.	CASSLAGTPTYNEQFF	TGTGCCAGCAGCTTAGCCGGGACACCAACCTACAATGAGCAGTTCTTC
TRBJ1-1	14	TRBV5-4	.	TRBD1	CASSSPGQGTEAFF	TGTGCCAGCAGCTCGCCCGGACAGGGCACTGAAGCTTTCTTT
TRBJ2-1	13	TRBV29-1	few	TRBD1	CSVVGQGDREQFF	TGCAGCGTTGTAGGACAGGGTGATCGTGAGCAGTTCTTC
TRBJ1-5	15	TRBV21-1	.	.	CASNPSAGSNQPQHF	TGTGCCAGCAACCCCTCCGCGGGGTCCAATCAGCCCCAGCATTTT
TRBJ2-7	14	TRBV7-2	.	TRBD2	CASSLLGTTSEQYF	TGTGCCAGCAGCTTACTCGGGACTACTAGCGAGCAGTACTTC
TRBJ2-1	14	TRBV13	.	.	CASSPVRGGNEQFF	TGTGCCAGCAGCCCTGTGCGAGGGGGCAATGAGCAGTTCTTC
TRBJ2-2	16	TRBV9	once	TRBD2	CASSVATSANTGELFF	TGTGCCAGCAGCGTAGCAACTAGCGCGAACACCGGGGAGCTGTTTTTT
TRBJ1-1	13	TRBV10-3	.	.	CAISDGSFTEAFF	TGTGCCATCAGTGACGGGTCGTTCACTGAAGCTTTCTTT
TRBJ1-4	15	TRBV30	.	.	CAWSVRGGTNEKLFF	TGTGCCTGGAGTGTACGGGGTGGTACTAATGAAAAACTGTTTTTT
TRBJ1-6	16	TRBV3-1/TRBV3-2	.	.	CASSDDGSSYNSPLHF	TGTGCCAGCAGTGATGACGGGAGCTCCTATAATTCACCCCTCCACTTT
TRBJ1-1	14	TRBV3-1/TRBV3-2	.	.	CASSQAGSNTEAFF	TGTGCCAGCAGCCAAGCCGGGTCGAACACTGAAGCTTTCTTT
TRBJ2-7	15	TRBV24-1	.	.	CATSDRTGPGAEQYF	TGTGCCACCAGTGATCGCACAGGGCCAGGGGCCGAGCAGTACTTC
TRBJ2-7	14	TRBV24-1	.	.	CATRPHSDPYEQYF	TGTGCCACCAGACCCCACAGTGACCCCTACGAGCAGTACTTC
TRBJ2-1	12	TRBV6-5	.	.	CASSYPGDEQFF	TGTGCCAGCAGTTACCCCGGGGATGAGCAGTTCTTC
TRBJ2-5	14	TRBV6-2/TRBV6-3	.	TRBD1	CASSSMDRGETQYF	TGTGCCAGCAGTTCGATGGACAGGGGAGAGACCCAGTACTTC
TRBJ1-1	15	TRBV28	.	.	CASLTGSGTNTEAFF	TGTGCCAGCTTAACAGGGTCCGGAACGAACACTGAAGCTTTCTTT
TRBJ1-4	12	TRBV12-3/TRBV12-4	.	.	CASSSAGEKLFF	TGTGCCAGCAGTTCGGCGGGCGAAAAACTGTTTTTT
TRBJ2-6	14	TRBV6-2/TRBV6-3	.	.	CASSSGSGANVLTF	TGTGCCAGCAGTTCAGGCTCTGGGGCCAACGTCCTGACTTTC
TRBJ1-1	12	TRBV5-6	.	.	CASSLLGSEAFF	TGTGCCAGCAGCTTGTTGGGCAGTGAAGCTTTCTTT
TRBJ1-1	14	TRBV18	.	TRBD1	CASSLQGADTEAFF	TGTGCCAGCTCACTACAGGGGGCTGACACTGAAGCTTTCTTT
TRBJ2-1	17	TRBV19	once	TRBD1	CASSIDPGGTGLDEQFF	TGTGCCAGTAGTATAGATCCCGGGGGGACAGGGCTCGATGAGCAGTTCTTC
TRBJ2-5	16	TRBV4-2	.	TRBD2	CASSRGYSGMEETQYF	TGTGCCAGCAGCCGAGGGTATAGCGGGATGGAAGAGACCCAGTACTTC
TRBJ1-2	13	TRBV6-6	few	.	CASSPTAYVGYTF	TGTGCCAGCAGCCCGACTGCTTATGTAGGCTACACCTTC
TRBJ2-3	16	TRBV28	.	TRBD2	CASSLGLAGVEDTQYF	TGTGCCAGCAGCCTAGGGCTAGCGGGAGTAGAAGATACGCAGTATTTT
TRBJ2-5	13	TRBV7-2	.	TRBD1	CASSVGQGETQYF	TGTGCCAGCAGCGTGGGACAGGGAGAGACCCAGTACTTC
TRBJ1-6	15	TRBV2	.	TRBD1	CASSPETGANSPLHF	TGTGCCAGCAGTCCAGAGACAGGGGCCAATTCACCCCTCCACTTT
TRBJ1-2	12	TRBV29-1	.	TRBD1	CSVADRGGGYTF	TGCAGCGTTGCCGACAGGGGAGGTGGCTACACCTTC
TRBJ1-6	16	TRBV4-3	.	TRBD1	CASSTRGDRDNSPLHF	TGCGCCAGCTCTACAAGGGGGGACAGAGATAATTCACCCCTCCACTTT
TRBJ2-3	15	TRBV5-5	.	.	CASSFIPTMEVAQYF	TGTGCCAGCAGCTTTATCCCAACAATGGAGGTGGCGCAGTATTTT
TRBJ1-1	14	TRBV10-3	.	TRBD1	CAISGTGTNTEAFF	TGTGCCATCAGTGGGACAGGGACGAACACTGAAGCTTTCTTT